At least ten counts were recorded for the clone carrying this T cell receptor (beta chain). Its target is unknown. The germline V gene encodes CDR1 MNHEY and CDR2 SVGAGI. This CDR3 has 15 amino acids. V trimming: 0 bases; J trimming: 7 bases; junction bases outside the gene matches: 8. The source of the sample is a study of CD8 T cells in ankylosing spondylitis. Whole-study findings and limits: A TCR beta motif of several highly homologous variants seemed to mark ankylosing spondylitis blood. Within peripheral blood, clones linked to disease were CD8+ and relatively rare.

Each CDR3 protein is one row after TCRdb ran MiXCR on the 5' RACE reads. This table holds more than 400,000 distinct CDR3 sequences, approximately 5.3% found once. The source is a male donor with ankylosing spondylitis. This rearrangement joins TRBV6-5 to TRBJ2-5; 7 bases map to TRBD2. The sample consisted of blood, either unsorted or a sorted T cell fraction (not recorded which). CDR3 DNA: TGTGCCAGCAGTTACTCGACTCCGGGGGGTACGACCCAGTACTTC. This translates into CASSYSTPGGTTQYF.